This T cell receptor beta chain is drawn from a study of cytomegalovirus exposure and HLA in healthy donors. With 60 Vbeta and 13 Jbeta primers, the PCR was carried out. Using immunoSEQ multiplex PCR, the repertoire was profiled, and TCRdb retains in-frame clones only, with some absent. The profile covers about 110,000 clones, with 81% appearing a single time and around 2.4% taken by the ten largest. Overall study findings and caveats: DRB1 had the most TCR associations and HLA-C the fewest, a later analysis found, with rates varying by HLA locus. Most TCR sequences showed up rarely, but some public TCRs showed up in many donors.

Details on this clone: Its antigen remains unidentified.

The CDR3 loop spans 15 amino acids. Germline V gene data show CDR1 as SGHDT and CDR2 as YYEEEE. Trimming at V came to 4 bases and at J to 7 bases, leaving 13 bases not matched to a gene. Sequencing input: PBMCs. V usage is TRBV5-6 and J usage is TRBJ2-7; TRBD2 matches at 8 bases. The sequence came from a man between 25 and 39 years old in good health and CMV-seronegative. CDR3 DNA: TGTGCCAGCAGCCGGGGGGCTAGCGGGCCAAAGGAGCAGTACTTC. Protein product: CASSRGASGPKEQYF.